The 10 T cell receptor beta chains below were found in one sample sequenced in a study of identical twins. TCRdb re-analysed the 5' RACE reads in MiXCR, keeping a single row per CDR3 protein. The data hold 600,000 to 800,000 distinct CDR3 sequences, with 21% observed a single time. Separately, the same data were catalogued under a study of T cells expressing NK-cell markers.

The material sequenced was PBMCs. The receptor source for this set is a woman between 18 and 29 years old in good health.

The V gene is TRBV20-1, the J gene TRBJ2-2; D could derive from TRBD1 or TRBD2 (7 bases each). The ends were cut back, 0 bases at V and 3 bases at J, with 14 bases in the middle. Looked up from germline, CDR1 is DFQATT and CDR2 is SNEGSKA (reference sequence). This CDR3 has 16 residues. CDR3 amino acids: CSARDLAGGDTGELFF. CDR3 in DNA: TGCAGTGCTAGAGACTTGGCAGGGGGGGACACCGGGGAGCTGTTTTTT.

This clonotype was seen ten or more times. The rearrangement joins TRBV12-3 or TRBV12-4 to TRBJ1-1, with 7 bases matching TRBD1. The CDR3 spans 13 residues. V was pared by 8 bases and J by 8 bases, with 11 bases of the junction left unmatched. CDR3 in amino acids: CASALTGWAEAFF. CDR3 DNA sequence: TGTGCCAGCGCCCTGACAGGGTGGGCCGAAGCTTTCTTT.

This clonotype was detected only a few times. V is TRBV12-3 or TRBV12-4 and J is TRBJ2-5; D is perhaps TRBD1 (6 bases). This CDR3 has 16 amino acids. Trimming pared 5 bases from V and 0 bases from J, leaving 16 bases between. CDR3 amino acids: CASSQRPGADQETQYF. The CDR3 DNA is TGTGCCAGCAGTCAGAGGCCAGGGGCCGACCAAGAGACCCAGTACTTC.

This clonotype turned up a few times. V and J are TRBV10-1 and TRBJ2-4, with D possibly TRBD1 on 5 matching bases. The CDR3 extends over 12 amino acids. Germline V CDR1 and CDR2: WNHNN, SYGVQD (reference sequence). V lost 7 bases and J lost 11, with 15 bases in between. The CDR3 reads CASIPQGNVQYF. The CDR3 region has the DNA TGCGCCAGCATCCCCCAGGGTAACGTTCAGTACTTC.

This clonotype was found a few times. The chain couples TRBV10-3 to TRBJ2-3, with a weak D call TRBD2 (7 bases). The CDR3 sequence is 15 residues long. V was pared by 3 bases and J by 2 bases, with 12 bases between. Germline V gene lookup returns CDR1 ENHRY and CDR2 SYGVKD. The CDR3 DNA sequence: TGTGCCATCAGTGAATGGCGGGGGCCCACAGATACGCAGTATTTT. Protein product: CAISEWRGPTDTQYF.

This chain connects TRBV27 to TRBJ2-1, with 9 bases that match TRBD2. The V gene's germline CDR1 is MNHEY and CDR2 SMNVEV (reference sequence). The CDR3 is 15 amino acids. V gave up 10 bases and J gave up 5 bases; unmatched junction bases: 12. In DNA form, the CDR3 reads TGTGCCACCATTCCGGTTAGCGGGGGAAACAATGAGCAGTTCTTC. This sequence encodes CATIPVSGGNNEQFF.

DNA of the CDR3: TGTGCCAGCAGTCCGGACGGAGTAGGGGTCATAACCGGGGAGCTGTTTTTT. Protein sequence: CASSPDGVGVITGELFF. The chain carries TRBV7-8 and TRBJ2-2, with a possible D match to TRBD1 (5 bases). The germline gives CDR1 SGHVS, CDR2 FQNEAQ. Trimming stripped 6 bases from V and 5 bases from J, with 22 bases between. This CDR3 has 17 residues.

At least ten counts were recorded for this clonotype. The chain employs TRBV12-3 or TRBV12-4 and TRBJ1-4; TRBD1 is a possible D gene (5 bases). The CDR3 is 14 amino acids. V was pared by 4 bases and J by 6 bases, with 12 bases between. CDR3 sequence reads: CASSSREGDEKLFF. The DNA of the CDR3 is TGTGCCAGCAGTTCCAGGGAGGGCGATGAAAAACTGTTTTTT.

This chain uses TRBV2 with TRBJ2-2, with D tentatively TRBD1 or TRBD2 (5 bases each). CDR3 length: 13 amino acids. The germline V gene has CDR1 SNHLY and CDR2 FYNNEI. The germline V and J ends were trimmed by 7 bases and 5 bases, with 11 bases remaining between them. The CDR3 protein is CASIGTSTGELFF. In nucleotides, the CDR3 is TGTGCCAGCATTGGGACGTCAACCGGGGAGCTGTTTTTT.

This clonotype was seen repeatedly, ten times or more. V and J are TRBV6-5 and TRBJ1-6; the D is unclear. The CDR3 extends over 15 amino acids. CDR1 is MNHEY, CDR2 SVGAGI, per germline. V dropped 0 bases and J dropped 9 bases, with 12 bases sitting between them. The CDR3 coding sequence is TGTGCCAGCAGTTACTCTGGAACTTATCTTTCACCCCTCCACTTT. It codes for CASSYSGTYLSPLHF.